This T cell receptor beta chain was captured in a study of blood T cell repertoires in COVID-19. The J segment lost 7 bases and the V segment lost 8 bases, leaving 11 bases of the junction unmatched. Germline CDR1 and CDR2: LNHDA and SQIVND (reference sequence). The CDR3 sequence is 15 residues long. Clones were read by immunoSEQ multiplex PCR, and TCRdb kept only the in-frame ones, dropping some. The sample has around 400,000 clones; about nine tenths are singletons. This clonotype originated in a woman between 35 and 50 years old who had been exposed to COVID-19. The chain carries TRBV19 and TRBJ1-4, with TRBD1 matching over 9 bases. Input material: PBMCs or T cells enriched from blood (not recorded which). CDR3 protein: CASARQGVNREKLFF. The CDR3 nucleotides are TGTGCCAGTGCGAGACAGGGGGTGAATCGTGAAAAACTGTTTTTT.